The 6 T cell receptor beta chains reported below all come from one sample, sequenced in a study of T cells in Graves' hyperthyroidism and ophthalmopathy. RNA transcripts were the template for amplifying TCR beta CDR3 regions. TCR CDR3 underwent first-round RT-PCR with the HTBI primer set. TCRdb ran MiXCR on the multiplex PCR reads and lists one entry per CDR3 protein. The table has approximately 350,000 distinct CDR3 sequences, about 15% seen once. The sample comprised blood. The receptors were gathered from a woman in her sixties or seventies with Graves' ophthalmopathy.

In nucleotides, the CDR3 is TGCAGCGTTGTTTCGGAACCTACCTACGAGCAGTACTTC. It encodes CSVVSEPTYEQYF. The chain recombines TRBV29-1 with TRBJ2-7, with no clear D. Trimming stripped 4 bases from V and 2 bases from J, with 12 bases between. The CDR3 loop spans 13 amino acids. Germline CDR1 SQVTM, CDR2 ANQGSEA.

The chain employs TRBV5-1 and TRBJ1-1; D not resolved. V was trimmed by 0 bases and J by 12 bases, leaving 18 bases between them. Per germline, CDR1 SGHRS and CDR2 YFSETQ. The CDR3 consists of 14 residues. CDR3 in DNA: TGCGCCAGCAGCTTGGCCGGGGAAGGGCGTAGGCCTTTCTTT. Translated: CASSLAGEGRRPFF.

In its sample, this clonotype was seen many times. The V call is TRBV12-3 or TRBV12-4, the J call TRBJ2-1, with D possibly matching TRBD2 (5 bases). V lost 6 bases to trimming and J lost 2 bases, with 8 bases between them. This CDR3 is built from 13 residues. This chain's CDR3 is CASSRGTYNEQFF. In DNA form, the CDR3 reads TGTGCCAGCAGCCGGGGAACCTACAATGAGCAGTTCTTC.

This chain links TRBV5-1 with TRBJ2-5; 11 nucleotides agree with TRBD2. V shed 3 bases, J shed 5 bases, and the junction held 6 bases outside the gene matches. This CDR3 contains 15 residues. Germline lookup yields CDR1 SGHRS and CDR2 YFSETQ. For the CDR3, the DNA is TGCGCCAGCAGCTCCCTAGCGGGAGGAGCGGAGACCCAGTACTTC. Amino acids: CASSSLAGGAETQYF.

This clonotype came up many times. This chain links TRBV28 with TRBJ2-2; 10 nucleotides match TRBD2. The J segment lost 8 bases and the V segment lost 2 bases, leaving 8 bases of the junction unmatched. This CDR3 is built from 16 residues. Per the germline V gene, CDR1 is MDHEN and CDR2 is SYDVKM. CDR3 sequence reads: CASSLALAGASGELFF. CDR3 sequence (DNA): TGTGCCAGCAGTTTAGCTCTAGCGGGAGCTTCGGGGGAGCTGTTTTTT.

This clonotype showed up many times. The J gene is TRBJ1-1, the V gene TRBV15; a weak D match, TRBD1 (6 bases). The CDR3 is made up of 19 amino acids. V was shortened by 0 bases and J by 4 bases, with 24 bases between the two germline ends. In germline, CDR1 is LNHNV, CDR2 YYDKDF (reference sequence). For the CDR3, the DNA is TGTGCCACCAGCAGAGATCGCATTGGGACAAATAGTAGAGGCACTGAAGCTTTCTTT. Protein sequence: CATSRDRIGTNSRGTEAFF.